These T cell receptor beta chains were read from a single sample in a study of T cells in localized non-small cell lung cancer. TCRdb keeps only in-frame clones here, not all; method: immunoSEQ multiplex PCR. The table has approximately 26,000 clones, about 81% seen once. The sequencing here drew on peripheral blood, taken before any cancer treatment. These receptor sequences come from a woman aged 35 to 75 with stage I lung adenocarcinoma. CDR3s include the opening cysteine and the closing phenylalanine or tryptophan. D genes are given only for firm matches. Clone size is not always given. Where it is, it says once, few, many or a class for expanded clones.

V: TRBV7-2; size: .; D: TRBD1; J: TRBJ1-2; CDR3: CASSFQTGDGANYGYTF
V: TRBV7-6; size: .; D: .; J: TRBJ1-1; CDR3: CASSFGFNTEAFF
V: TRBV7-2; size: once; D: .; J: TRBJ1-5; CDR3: CASSLGQSNNQPQHF
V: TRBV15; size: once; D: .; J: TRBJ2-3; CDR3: CATSRDRGRIADTQYF
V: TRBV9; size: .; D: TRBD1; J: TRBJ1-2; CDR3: CASGGATGAGYGYTF
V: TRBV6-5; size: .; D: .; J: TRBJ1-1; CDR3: CASSSPELNTEAFF
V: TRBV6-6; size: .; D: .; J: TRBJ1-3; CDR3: CASRGSRHSGNTIYF
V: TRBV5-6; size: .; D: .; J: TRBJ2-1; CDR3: CASSLNRQALYNEQFF
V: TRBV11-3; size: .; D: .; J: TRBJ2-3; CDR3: CASSLVARGSTDTQYF
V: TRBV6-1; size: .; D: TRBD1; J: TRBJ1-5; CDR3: CASSESGQGVKQHF
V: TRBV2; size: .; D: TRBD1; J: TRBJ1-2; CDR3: CASNPGQVYGYTF